The 9 T cell receptor beta chains below were found in one sample sequenced in a study of T cell changes during pregnancy in multiple sclerosis. Only in-frame clones appear in the TCRdb table, and some are missing; sequencing was by immunoSEQ multiplex PCR. The repertoire holds 34,000 or so clones, roughly nine tenths seen once, with around 13% in the top ten. The specimen was CD8+ T cells from peripheral blood mononuclear cells, collected in the first trimester of pregnancy. These receptors were obtained from a female donor with multiple sclerosis, enrolled in a pregnancy study.

V and J are TRBV9 and TRBJ1-2; D might be TRBD1 (6 bases). Germline V gene sequence: CDR1 SGDLS, CDR2 YYNGEE. The V end was cut by 4 bases, the J end by 4 bases, with 17 bases between. CDR3 size: 15 residues. CDR3 region: CASSTRGGVGYGYTF. CDR3 in DNA: TGTGCCAGCAGCACCCGAGGGGGAGTTGGCTATGGCTACACCTTC. The whole variable domain, filled in from reference TRBV9 and TRBJ1-2, reads DSGVTQTPKHLITATGQRVTLRCSPRSGDLSVYWYQQSLDQGLQFLIQYYNGEERAKGNILERFSAQQFPDLHSELNLSSLELGDSALYFCASSTRGGVGYGYTFGSGTRLTVV.

This clone is a singleton in its sample. CDR3 in amino acids: CASSLVRTSGTGELFF. CDR3 in DNA: TGTGCCAGCAGCTTAGTTAGGACTAGCGGGACCGGGGAGCTGTTTTTT. The chain employs TRBV7-2 and TRBJ2-2, with 11 nucleotides matching TRBD2. The V segment lost 1 base and the J segment 5 bases; nucleotides outside the gene matches: 3. Germline CDR1 and CDR2: SGHTA and FQGNSA. The CDR3 is made up of 16 amino acids.

The chain employs TRBV6-6 and TRBJ2-5; possibly TRBD2 for D (6 bases). The length of the CDR3 is 14 residues. Germline V gene lookup returns CDR1 MNHNY and CDR2 SVGAGI (reference sequence). The V end lost 0 bases, the J end lost 10 bases, and 15 bases lay between the germline ends. The CDR3: CASSYSVADGHQYF. The CDR3 DNA is TGTGCCAGCAGTTACTCGGTAGCGGACGGGCACCAGTACTTC.

This chain joins TRBV4-1 and TRBJ1-5; D is unresolved. Germline values: CDR1 MGHRA, CDR2 YSYEKL. V was pared by 1 base and J by 1 base, with 8 bases between. There are 15 residues in the CDR3. The CDR3 coding sequence is TGCGCCAGCAGCCAAGTTGAGGGAAGCAATCAGCCCCAGCATTTT. Amino acids: CASSQVEGSNQPQHF.

V gene TRBV28 combines with J gene TRBJ2-7; 7 bases are shared with TRBD1. Per germline, CDR1 MDHEN and CDR2 SYDVKM. J gave up 5 bases and V 3 bases, and 16 bases lay outside the gene matches. The CDR3 covers 17 residues. CDR3: CASSFHLTGQEQHEQYF. In DNA, the CDR3 is TGTGCCAGCAGTTTCCACCTAACTGGACAGGAACAACACGAGCAGTACTTC.

This chain links TRBV4-3 with TRBJ2-7; tentative D call: TRBD2 (6 bases). Trimming took 0 bases from V and 2 from J, leaving 11 bases between them. Germline CDR1 is LGHNA and CDR2 is YSLEER. The CDR3 has 15 amino acids. CDR3 residues: CASSQEAGTTYEQYF. Written as DNA, the CDR3 is TGCGCCAGCAGCCAAGAGGCGGGAACCACCTACGAGCAGTACTTC.

The V and J genes are TRBV19 and TRBJ2-1; D may be TRBD2 (5 bases). Looked up from germline, CDR1 is LNHDA and CDR2 is SQIVND (reference sequence). Trimming stripped 8 bases from V and 3 bases from J, with 11 bases between. This CDR3 comprises 13 residues. The DNA for the CDR3 is TGTGCCAGTTGCGAGGGTTACTACAATGAGCAGTTCTTC. This codes for CASCEGYYNEQFF.

V usage is TRBV7-8 and J usage is TRBJ1-3; D gene ambiguous. The CDR3 loop spans 16 amino acids. Trimming removed 5 bases at V and 0 bases at J, with 14 bases between. Per germline, CDR1 SGHVS and CDR2 FQNEAQ. This CDR3 is CASSPTRRYSGNTIYF. The DNA for the CDR3 is TGTGCCAGCAGCCCGACTCGGCGGTACTCTGGAAACACCATATATTTT.

V and J are TRBV7-9 and TRBJ2-3; D not certain. Germline V gene sequence: CDR1 SEHNR, CDR2 FQNEAQ (reference sequence). Trimming stripped 3 bases from V and 3 bases from J, with 7 bases between. This CDR3 spans 13 amino acids. The CDR3 nucleotides are TGTGCCAGCAGCTTTCAGGCTACAGATACGCAGTATTTT. Translation gives CASSFQATDTQYF.